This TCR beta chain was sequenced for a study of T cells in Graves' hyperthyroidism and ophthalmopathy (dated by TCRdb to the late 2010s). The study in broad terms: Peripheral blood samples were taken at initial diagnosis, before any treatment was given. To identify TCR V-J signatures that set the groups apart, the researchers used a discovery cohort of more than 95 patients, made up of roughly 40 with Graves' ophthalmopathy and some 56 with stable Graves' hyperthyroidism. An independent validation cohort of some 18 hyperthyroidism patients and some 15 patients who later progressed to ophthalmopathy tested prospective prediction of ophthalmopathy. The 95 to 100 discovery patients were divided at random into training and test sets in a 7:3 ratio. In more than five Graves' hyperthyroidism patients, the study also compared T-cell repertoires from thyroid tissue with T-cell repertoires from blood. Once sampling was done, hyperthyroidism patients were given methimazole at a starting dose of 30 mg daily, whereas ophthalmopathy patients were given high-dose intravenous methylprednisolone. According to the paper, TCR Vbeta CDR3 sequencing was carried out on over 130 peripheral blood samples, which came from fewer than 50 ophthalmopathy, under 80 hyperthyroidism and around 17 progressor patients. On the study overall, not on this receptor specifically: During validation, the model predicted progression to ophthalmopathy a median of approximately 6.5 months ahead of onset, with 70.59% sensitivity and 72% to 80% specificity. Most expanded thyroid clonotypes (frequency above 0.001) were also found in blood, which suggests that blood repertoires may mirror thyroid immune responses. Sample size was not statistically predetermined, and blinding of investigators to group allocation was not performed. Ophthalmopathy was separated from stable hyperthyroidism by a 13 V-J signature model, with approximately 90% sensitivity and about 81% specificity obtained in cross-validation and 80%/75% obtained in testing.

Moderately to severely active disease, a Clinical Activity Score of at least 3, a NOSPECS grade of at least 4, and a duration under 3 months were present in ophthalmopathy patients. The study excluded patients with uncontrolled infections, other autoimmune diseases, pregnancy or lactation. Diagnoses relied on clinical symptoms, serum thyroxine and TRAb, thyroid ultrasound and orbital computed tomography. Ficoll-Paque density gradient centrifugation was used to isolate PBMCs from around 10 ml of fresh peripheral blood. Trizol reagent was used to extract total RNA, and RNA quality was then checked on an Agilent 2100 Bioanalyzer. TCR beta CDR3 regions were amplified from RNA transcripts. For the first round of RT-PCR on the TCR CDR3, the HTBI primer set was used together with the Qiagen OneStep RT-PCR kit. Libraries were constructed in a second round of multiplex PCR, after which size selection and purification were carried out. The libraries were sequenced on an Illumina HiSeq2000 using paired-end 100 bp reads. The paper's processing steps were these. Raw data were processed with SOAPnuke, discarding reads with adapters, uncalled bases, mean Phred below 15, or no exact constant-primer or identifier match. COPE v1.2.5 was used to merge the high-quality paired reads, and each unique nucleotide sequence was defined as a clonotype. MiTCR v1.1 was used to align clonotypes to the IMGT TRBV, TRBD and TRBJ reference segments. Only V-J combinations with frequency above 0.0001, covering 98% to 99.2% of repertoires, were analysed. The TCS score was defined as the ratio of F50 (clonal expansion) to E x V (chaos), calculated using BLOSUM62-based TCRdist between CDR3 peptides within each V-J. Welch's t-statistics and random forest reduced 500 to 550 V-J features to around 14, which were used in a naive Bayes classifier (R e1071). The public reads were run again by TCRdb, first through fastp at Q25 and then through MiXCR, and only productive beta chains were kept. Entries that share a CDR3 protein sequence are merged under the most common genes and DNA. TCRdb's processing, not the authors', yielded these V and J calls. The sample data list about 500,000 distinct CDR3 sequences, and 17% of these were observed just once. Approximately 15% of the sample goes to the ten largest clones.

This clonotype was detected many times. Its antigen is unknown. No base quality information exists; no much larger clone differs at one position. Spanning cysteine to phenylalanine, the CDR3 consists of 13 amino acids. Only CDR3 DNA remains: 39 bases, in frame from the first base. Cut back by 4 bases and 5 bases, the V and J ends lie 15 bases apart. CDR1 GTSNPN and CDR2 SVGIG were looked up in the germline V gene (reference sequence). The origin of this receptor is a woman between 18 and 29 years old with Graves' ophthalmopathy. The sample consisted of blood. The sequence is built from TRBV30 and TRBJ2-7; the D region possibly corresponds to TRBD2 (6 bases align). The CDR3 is CAWTRRGSHEQYF. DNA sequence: TGTGCCTGGACTCGTCGGGGGAGCCACGAGCAGTACTTC.